This T cell receptor (beta chain) was recorded in a study of cytomegalovirus exposure and HLA in healthy donors. This clone is a singleton in its sample. As yet, its antigen is unknown. The PCR was carried out with 60 Vbeta primers and 13 Jbeta primers. This table comes from immunoSEQ multiplex PCR, and its TCRdb copy is limited to in-frame clones, with some not included. The sample consists of fewer than 250,000 clones, under 80% of them appearing once. Study conclusions and caveats: Later examination showed HLA-associated TCR beta chains had greater clonal expansion than equally common others. It was reportedly the case that the classifier diagnosed cytomegalovirus status with high specificity and sensitivity.

V lost 2 bases to trimming and J lost 8 bases; unmatched junction nucleotides: 1. Germline lookup yields CDR1 SNHLY and CDR2 FYNNEI. The CDR3 spans 14 residues. Input material: PBMCs. The clonotype comes from a man aged 25 to 45 in good health and CMV-seropositive. This sequence joins TRBV2 and TRBJ1-4; 11 nucleotides agree with TRBD1. DNA for the CDR3: TGTGCCAGCAGTGAATGGGACAGGGGGGAAAAACTGTTTTTT. Its translation is CASSEWDRGEKLFF.